The rows below give T cell receptor beta chains drawn from one sample of a study of Tregs in tolerant kidney transplant recipients. The protocol was immunoSEQ multiplex PCR, while the TCRdb copy is restricted to in-frame clones and leaves out a portion. The sample includes hundreds of thousands of clones, 84% of them seen just once. The sequencing sample was made of CD4+ T cells from blood. Receptors originate from a human donor in good health. Each CDR3 is given with its conserved first and last residue. Each record gives: V gene, clone size, CDR3 length, J gene, CDR3 protein. Clone sizes are given selectively: once, few, many, or a class where the clone is expanded.

TRBV9	-	13	TRBJ1-1	CASSTGLNTEAFF
TRBV19	-	14	TRBJ2-4	CASSIPGQRGIQYF
TRBV19	-	13	TRBJ2-7	CASSPGTAYEQYF
TRBV30	-	15	TRBJ1-4	CAGRAPGGRGEKLFF
TRBV7-2	-	16	TRBJ2-1	CASSASLAGGRSEQFF
TRBV7-8	-	14	TRBJ1-2	CASSFLSSRYGYTF
TRBV7-9	-	14	TRBJ2-7	CAGSLGQGMDEQYF
TRBV7-3	-	15	TRBJ2-1	CASSRLAGSYNEQFF
TRBV5-1	-	14	TRBJ1-2	CASSLTGASYGYTF
TRBV18	once	15	TRBJ1-5	CASSNTGFGNQPQHF
TRBV19	-	14	TRBJ2-5	CASSGSLVVGTQYF
TRBV7-9	-	13	TRBJ1-3	CASSLGQGDTIYF
TRBV5-1	-	16	TRBJ2-6	CASSQTGGAGANVLTF
TRBV10-1	-	18	TRBJ2-1	CASSEYPPHSGSYNEQFF
TRBV30	-	12	TRBJ1-4	CAWSGGNEKLFF
TRBV15	-	16	TRBJ2-7	CATSRSLERGAYEQYF
TRBV2	-	14	TRBJ1-2	CASSLTSVGYGYTF
TRBV11-2	-	15	TRBJ2-3	CASSTAGESTDTQYF
TRBV5-4	-	18	TRBJ2-2	CASSPLAGGQANTGELFF
TRBV4-2	once	14	-	CASSLSTGGYEQYF
TRBV4-1	-	14	TRBJ1-2	CASSQVSFNYGYTF
TRBV9	-	14	TRBJ1-1	CASSVGPENTEAFF
TRBV6-1	-	13	TRBJ2-7	CASSARRSYEQYF
TRBV7-9	-	13	TRBJ2-7	CASSPDRGREQYF
TRBV5-6	-	16	TRBJ1-5	CASSWGGGRYNQPQHF
TRBV19	-	14	TRBJ1-1	CASNLPGPSTEAFF
TRBV6-1	-	13	TRBJ1-2	CASSATNRGGYTF
TRBV18	-	15	TRBJ2-5	CASSPPGQGGETQYF
TRBV5-4	-	15	TRBJ1-1	CASSFSQGGGTEAFF
TRBV10-1	once	13	TRBJ2-5	CASSGTGRETQYF
TRBV30	once	13	TRBJ1-5	CAWASGSNQPQHF
TRBV14	-	14	TRBJ2-7	CASSPHSLSYEQYF
TRBV14	-	15	TRBJ2-3	CASSPQGQPSFTQYF
TRBV6-1	-	15	TRBJ1-5	CASSEGYRGTGFQHF
TRBV5-4	-	14	TRBJ2-6	CASSFYSGANVLTF
TRBV11-2	-	14	TRBJ2-1	CASSLVRGYNEQFF
TRBV6-5	-	15	TRBJ2-2	CASSSWTGNTGELFF
TRBV18	once	14	TRBJ1-3	CASSPVESGNTIYF
TRBV6-1	-	13	TRBJ1-2	CASNNRQYYGYTF
TRBV9	-	14	TRBJ1-3	CASSVGPDGNTIYF
TRBV19	-	16	TRBJ1-5	CASSKRGQGVNQPQHF
TRBV5-6	-	14	TRBJ2-7	CASSMTGWGYEQYF
TRBV9	-	14	TRBJ2-7	CASSSPGTSGEQYF
TRBV6-6	-	14	TRBJ2-5	CASSYAGDQETQYF
TRBV6-5	-	16	TRBJ2-4	CASSYSIPAGKNIQYF
TRBV6-1	-	15	TRBJ1-2	CASSFRRDGGYGYTF
TRBV7-7	-	15	TRBJ2-5	CASSRRWTAQETQYF
TRBV7-6	-	13	TRBJ1-1	CASSLAYGSGAFF
TRBV25-1	-	13	TRBJ2-1	CASGYGALDEQFF
TRBV19	few	16	TRBJ2-7	CASRPKGQGYLYEQYF
TRBV2	-	14	TRBJ1-1	CASSRDRRNTEAFF
TRBV4-1	-	16	TRBJ1-6	CASSPLAGTERAPLHF
TRBV7-2	-	17	TRBJ2-1	CASSLARTRASYNEQFF
TRBV11-3	few	13	TRBJ2-7	CASSLDLGSEQYF